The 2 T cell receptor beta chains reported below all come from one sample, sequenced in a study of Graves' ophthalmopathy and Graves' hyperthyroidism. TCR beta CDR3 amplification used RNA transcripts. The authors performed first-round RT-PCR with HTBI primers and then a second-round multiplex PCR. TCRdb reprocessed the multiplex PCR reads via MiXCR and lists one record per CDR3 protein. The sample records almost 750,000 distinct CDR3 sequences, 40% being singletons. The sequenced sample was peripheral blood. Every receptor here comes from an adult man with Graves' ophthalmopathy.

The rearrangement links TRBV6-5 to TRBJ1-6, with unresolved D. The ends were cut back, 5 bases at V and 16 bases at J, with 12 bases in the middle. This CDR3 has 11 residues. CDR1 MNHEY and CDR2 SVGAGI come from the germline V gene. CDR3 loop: CASSRRNQLHF. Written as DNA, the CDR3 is TGTGCCAGCAGTCGGAGAAACCAGCTCCACTTT.

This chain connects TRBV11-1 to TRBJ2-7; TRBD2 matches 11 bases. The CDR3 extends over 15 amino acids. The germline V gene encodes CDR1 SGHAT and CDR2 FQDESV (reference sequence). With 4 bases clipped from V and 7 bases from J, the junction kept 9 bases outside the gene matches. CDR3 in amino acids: CASSSTSGSRGEQYF. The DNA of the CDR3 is TGTGCCAGCAGCTCCACTAGCGGGAGTCGAGGAGAGCAGTACTTC. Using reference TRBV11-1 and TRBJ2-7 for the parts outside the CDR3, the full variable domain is EAEVAQSPRYKITEKSQAVAFWCDPISGHATLYWYRQILGQGPELLVQFQDESVVDDSQLPKDRFSAERLKGVDSTLKIQPAELGDSAMYLCASSSTSGSRGEQYFGPGTRLTVT.